This T cell receptor gamma chain was sequenced for a study of Vδ1+ human thymocytes. General study results and limits: TRG sequences recurred across donors, whereas TRD sequences stayed essentially private. The authors advised highly purified populations and single-cell validation. In the thymus, TRG and TRD repertoires looked highly polyclonal with Gaussian CDR3 lengths. Thymic delta-chain repertoires held roughly 18% Vdelta2 sequences and few Vdelta3, despite high sort purity.

Thymocytes were sorted as CD3+ TCRVdelta1+ TCRVdelta2- after alphabeta T cell depletion. Extracted RNA was reverse transcribed into cDNA. CDR3 amplicons came from multiplex PCR with pooled V-gene forward and constant-region reverse primers. TCRdb reran clone calling via CATT on the multiplex PCR reads. Of roughly 7,000 gamma-chain clones in the sample, around 42% were seen once. This CDR3 spans 13 amino acids. This clone occurred once. As yet, its antigen is unknown. Specimen: Vdelta1+ gamma-delta thymocytes from the thymus. Subset: FACS-sorted CD3+ TCRalphabeta- TCRVdelta1+ TCRVdelta2- thymocytes. This clonotype originated in a boy under two years old who had congenital heart surgery. J gene TRGJP2 was identified, but the V gene was not called. The chain's CDR3 is CATWTSSDWIKTF. For the CDR3, the DNA is TGTGCCACCTGGACGAGTAGTGATTGGATCAAGACGTTT.